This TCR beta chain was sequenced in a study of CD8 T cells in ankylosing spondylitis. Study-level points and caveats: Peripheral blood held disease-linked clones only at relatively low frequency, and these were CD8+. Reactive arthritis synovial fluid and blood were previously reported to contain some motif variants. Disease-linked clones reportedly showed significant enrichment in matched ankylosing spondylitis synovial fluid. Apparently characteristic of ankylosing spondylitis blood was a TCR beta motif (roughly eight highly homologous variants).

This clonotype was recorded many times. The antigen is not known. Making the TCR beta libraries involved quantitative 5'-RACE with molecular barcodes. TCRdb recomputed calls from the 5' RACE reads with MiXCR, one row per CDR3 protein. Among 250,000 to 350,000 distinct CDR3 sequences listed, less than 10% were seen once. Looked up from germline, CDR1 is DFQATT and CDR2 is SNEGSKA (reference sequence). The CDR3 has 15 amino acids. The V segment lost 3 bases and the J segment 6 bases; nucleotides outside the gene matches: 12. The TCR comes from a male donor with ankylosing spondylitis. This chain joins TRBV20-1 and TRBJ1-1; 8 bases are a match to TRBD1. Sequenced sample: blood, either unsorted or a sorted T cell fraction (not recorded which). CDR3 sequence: CSASESTGVDAEAFF. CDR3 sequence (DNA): TGCAGTGCTAGCGAATCGACAGGGGTCGACGCTGAAGCTTTCTTT.